This T cell receptor (beta chain) stems from a study of T cell repertoires and leukemia-associated antigens (dated by TCRdb to between 2018 and 2020). Some background on the complete study: Per sample, about 5.1 to 7 million read pairs and about 3.3 to 5.0 million effective reads were obtained, for roughly 16.1 million effective reads in total. Using in vitro peptide stimulation of healthy T cells, the study sought to determine the antigen recognized by a TCR Vbeta21 clone earlier detected in CML patients. Paper-wide results and their limitations: No significant differences among the four groups were observed in the numbers of Vbeta genes (approximately 60), Jbeta genes (over twelve), VDJ rearrangements, or unique CDR3s. The antigen specificity and function of the expanded clones were not directly tested and needed further investigation.

This clonotype was observed many times. Its target antigen remains unknown. One base away there is no much larger clone; base qualities are not given. Total RNA was extracted from the cultured T cells using TRIzol reagent. 5' rapid amplification of cDNA ends (5'RACE) was used to amplify TCRbeta libraries from RNA. Library concentration and integrity were checked with Qubit, an Agilent instrument, and quantitative PCR before sequencing. Sequencing of qualified libraries was performed on Illumina HiSeq or MiSeq by a commercial service provider. The original methods were these. MiXCR version 1.8.2 was used to identify TCR sequences in each sample. To qualify, a clone needed a CDR3 longer than four amino acids, an in-frame nucleotide length, and no stop codon. A read containing the complete CDR3 structure was defined as an effective read. Expanded clones were validated by RT-PCR with 24 Vbeta primers, GeneScan spectratyping, and Sanger sequencing. TCRdb reprocessed the public reads (quality trimming at Q25 with fastp, clone calling with MiXCR) and kept in-frame beta chains. Entries are consolidated by CDR3 protein sequence, retaining the most common genes and DNA. TCRdb's processing, not the study's, gives the V and J calls here. The sample table contains 10,000 to 13,000 distinct CDR3 sequences; only one count was recorded for less than 45% of them. Of the sample, approximately 26% is held by the ten largest clones.

From V the trimming removes 7 bases and from J it removes 3 bases, while the gene matches leave 7 bases of the junction unaccounted for. The CDR3 starts with the cysteine, ends with the phenylalanine, and has 14 residues. Just the 42-base CDR3 DNA is kept, in frame starting at base 1. As a first step, CD3+ T cells were rested overnight at roughly 2.5 million cells/mL in RPMI 1640 lacking fetal bovine serum. MACS immunomagnetic beads were used according to the manufacturer's instructions to isolate CD3+ T cells from PBMCs. The sequencing sample was made of CD3+ T cells sorted from blood and cultured. The source is a female donor in good health. The rearranged chain carries TRBV12-3 or TRBV12-4 and TRBJ1-1; 8 of the junction bases match TRBD1. The DNA sequence reads TGTGCCAGCACCGTCGACAGGGGCTACACTGAAGCTTTCTTT. This gives the protein CASTVDRGYTEAFF.